This T cell receptor beta chain was recorded in a study of T-cell reconstitution after alpha-beta-depleted transplantation in children. Using unique molecular identifiers, the investigators prepared the TCRbeta library. TCRdb fed the PCR reads into MiXCR, producing one record per CDR3 protein. The data show just over 950,000 distinct CDR3 sequences, about 26% seen once. This clonotype was seen a few times. J gave up 2 bases and V 4 bases, and 1 base lay outside the gene matches. Germline values: CDR1 LNHDA, CDR2 SQIVND (reference sequence). The CDR3 contains 15 residues. The chain links TRBV19 to TRBJ2-6, with 8 bases lining up with TRBD1. The starting material was PBMCs, mostly from graft donor cells, obtained 360 days after TCRalphabeta/CD19-depleted stem cell transplant. The source of this sequence is a boy in the first two years of life who had a stem cell transplant for SCID, so the T cells may come from the graft donor. CDR3: CASSTQGAGANVLTF. The CDR3 DNA sequence: TGTGCCAGTAGTACACAGGGGGCTGGGGCCAACGTCCTGACTTTC.